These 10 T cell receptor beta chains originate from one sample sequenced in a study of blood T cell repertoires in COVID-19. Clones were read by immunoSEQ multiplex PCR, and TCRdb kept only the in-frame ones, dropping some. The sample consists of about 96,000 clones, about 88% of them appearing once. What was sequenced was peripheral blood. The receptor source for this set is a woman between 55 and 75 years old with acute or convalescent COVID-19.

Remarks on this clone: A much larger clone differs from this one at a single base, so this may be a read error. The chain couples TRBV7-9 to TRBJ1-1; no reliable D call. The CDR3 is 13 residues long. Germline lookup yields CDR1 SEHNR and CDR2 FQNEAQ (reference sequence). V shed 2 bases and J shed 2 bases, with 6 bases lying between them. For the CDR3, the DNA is TGTGCCAGCAGCTTAAACAGTAACACTGAAGCTTTCTTT. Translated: CASSLNSNTEAFF.

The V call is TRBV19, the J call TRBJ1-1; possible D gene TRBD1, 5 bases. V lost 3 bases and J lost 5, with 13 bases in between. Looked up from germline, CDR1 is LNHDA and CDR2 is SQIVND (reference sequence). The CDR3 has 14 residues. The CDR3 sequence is CASSMKVRGTEAFF. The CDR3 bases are TGTGCCAGTAGTATGAAGGTTCGGGGGACTGAAGCTTTCTTT.

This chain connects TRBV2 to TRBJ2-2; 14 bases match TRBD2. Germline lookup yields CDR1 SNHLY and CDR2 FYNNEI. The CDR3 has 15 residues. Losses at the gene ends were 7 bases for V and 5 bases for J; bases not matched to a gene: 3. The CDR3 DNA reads TGTGCCAGCATTGGGACTAGCGGGGGTACCGGGGAGCTGTTTTTT. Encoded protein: CASIGTSGGTGELFF.

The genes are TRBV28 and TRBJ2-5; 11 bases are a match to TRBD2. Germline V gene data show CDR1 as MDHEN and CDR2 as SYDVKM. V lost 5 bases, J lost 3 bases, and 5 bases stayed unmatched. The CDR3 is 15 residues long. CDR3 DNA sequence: TGTGCCAGCAGTATCCTTAGCGGGGGGGAAGAGACCCAGTACTTC. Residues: CASSILSGGEETQYF.

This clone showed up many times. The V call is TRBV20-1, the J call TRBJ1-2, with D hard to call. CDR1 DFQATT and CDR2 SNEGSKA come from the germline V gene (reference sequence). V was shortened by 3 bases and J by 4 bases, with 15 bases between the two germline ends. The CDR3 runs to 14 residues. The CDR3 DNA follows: TGCAGTGCTAGTAGGGCGGGTCTCGGCTATGGCTACACCTTC. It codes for CSASRAGLGYGYTF.

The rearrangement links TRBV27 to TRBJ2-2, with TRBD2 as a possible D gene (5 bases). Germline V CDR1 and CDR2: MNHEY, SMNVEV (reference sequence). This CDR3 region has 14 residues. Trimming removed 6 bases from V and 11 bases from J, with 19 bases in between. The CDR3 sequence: CASRRAPDSSELFF. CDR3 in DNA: TGTGCCAGCAGGAGGGCACCGGACTCTTCCGAGCTGTTTTTT.

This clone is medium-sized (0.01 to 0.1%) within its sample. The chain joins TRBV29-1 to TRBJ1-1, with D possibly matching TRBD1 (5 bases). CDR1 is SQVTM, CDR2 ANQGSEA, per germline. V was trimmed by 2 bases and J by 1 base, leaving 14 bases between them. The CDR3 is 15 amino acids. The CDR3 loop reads CSVEYQGRGNTEAFF. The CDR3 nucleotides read TGCAGCGTTGAATATCAGGGTAGGGGGAACACTGAAGCTTTCTTT. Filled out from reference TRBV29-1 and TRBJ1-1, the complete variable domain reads SAVISQKPSRDICQRGTSLTIQCQVDSQVTMMFWYRQQPGQSLTLIATANQGSEATYESGFVIDKFPISRPNLTFSTLTVSNMSPEDSSIYLCSVEYQGRGNTEAFFGQGTRLTVV.

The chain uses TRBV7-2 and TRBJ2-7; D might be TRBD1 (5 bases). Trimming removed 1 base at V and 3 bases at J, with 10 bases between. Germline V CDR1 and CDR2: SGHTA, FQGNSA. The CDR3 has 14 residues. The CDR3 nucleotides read TGTGCCAGCAGCTTAGGAGCCCAGGGCTACGAGCAGTACTTC. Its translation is CASSLGAQGYEQYF.

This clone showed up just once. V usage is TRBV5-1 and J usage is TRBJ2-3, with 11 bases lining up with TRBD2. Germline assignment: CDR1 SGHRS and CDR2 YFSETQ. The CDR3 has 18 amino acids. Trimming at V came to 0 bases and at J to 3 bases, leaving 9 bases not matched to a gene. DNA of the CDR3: TGCGCCAGCAGCTTGGCTCTAGCGGGGGGACTCTCGACAGATACGCAGTATTTT. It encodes CASSLALAGGLSTDTQYF.

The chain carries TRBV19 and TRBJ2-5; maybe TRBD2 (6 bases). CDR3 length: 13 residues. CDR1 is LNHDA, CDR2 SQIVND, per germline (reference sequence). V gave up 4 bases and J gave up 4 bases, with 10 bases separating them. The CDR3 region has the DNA TGTGCCAGTAGTAAACCGGGACTAGAGACCCAGTACTTC. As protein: CASSKPGLETQYF.